This T cell receptor beta chain was sequenced during a study of T-cell memory formation after mild COVID-19. The wider study: Each donor largely had its own TCR clusters.

MiXCR, run by TCRdb on the 5' RACE reads, gives a single entry per CDR3 protein. The sample contains 45,000 to 65,000 distinct CDR3 sequences, approximately 9.5% of which appear only once. V shed 0 bases and J shed 2 bases, with 15 bases lying between them. The germline V gene has CDR1 LGHNA and CDR2 YSLEER. The CDR3 runs 17 residues. This clonotype was observed a handful of times. What it binds is not known. Whole-study findings and limits: The pre-infection memory compartment contained some responding clones, suggesting cross-reactive memory joined.

The receptor comes from a man younger than 30 who had mild COVID-19 (a few samples of this study predate the infection). Cell type and time point are not known. The chain links TRBV4-3 to TRBJ2-3; D is uncertain. The specimen sequenced was PBMCs or a T cell subset sorted from them (not recorded which). Written as DNA, the CDR3 is TGCGCCAGCAGCCAAGAAGGTCACACCGTCAACACAGATACGCAGTATTTT. Translating it yields CASSQEGHTVNTDTQYF.